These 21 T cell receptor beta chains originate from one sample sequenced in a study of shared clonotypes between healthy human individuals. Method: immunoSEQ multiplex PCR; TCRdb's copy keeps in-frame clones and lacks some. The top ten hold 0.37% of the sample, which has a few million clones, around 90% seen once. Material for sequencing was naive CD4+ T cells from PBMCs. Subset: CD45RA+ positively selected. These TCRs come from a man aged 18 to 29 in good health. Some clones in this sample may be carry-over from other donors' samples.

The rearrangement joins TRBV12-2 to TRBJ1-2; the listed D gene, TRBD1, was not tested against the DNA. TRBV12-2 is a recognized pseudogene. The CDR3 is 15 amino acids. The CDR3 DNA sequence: TGTGCAAGTCGCTCCCCCCGGGACAGGGACCCTGGCTACACCTTC. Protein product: CASRSPRDRDPGYTF.

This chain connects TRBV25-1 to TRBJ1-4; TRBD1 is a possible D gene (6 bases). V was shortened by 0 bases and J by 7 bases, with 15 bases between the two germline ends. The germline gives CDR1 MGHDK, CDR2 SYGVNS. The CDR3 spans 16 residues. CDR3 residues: CASSEYSGGGSEKLFF. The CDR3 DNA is TGTGCCAGCAGTGAATATAGTGGCGGGGGCAGTGAAAAACTGTTTTTT.

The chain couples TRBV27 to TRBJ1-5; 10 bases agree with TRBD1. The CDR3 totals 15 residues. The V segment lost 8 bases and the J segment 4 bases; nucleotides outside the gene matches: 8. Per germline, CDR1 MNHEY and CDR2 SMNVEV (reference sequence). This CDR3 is CASATGTGVNQPQHF. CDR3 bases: TGTGCCAGCGCAACCGGGACAGGGGTAAATCAGCCCCAGCATTTT.

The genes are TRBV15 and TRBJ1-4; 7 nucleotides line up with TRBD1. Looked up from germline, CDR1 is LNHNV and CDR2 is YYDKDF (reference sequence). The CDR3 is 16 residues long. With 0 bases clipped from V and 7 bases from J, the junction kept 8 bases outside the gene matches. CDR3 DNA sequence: TGTGCCACCAGCAGAGATCCGGGCAGGGGGTCTGAAAAACTGTTTTTT. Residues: CATSRDPGRGSEKLFF.

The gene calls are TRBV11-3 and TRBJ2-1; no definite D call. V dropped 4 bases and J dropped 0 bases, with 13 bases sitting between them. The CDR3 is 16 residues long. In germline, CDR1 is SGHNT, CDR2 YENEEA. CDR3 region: CASSSRHTSSYNEQFF. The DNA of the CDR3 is TGTGCCAGCAGCTCGAGACATACGAGCTCCTACAATGAGCAGTTCTTC.

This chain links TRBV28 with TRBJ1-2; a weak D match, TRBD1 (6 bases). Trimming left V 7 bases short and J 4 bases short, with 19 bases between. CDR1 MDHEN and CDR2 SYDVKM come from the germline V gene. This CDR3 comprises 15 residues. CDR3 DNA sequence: TGTGCCAGCACCCCGGGGGCAGGGAGCATCTATGGCTACACCTTC. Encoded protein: CASTPGAGSIYGYTF.

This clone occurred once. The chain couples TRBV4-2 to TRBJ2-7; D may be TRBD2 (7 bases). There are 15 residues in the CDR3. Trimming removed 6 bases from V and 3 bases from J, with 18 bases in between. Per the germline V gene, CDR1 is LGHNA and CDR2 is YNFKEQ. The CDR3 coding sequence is TGTGCCAGCAGGCTTGGGGGGGCTAGCGGCTACGAGCAGTACTTC. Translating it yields CASRLGGASGYEQYF.

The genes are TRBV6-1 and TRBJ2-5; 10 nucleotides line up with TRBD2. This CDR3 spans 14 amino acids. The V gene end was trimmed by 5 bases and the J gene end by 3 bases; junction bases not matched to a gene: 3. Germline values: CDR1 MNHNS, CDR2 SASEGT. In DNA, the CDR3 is TGTGCCAGCAGTATAGGACTAGCGGAAGAGACCCAGTACTTC. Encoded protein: CASSIGLAEETQYF.

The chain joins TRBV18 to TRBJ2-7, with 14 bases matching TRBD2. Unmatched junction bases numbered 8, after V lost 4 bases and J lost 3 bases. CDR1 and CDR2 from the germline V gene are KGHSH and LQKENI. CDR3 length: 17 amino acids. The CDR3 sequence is CASSQGTSGSLFYEQYF. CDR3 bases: TGTGCCAGCTCACAGGGGACTAGCGGGAGCCTCTTCTACGAGCAGTACTTC.

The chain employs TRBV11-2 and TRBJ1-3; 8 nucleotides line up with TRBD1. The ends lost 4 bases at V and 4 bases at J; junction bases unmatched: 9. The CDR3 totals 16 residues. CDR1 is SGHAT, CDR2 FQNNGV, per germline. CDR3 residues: CASSSTQGAGGNTIYF. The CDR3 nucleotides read TGTGCCAGCAGCTCTACCCAGGGGGCGGGCGGAAACACCATATATTTT.

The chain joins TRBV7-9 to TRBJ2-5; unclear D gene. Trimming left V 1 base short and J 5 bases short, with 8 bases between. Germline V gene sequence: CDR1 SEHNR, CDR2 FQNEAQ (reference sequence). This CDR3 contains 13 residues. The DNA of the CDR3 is TGTGCCAGCAGCTTAGTTGACGGGGAGACCCAGTACTTC. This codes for CASSLVDGETQYF. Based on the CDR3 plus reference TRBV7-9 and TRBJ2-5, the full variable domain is DTGVSQNPRHKITKRGQNVTFRCDPISEHNRLYWYRQTLGQGPEFLTYFQNEAQLEKSRLLSDRFSAERPKGSFSTLEIQRTEQGDSAMYLCASSLVDGETQYFGPGTRLLVL.

The CDR3 here is CASSEDTGLYFYGYTF. CDR3 DNA sequence: TGTGCCAGCAGCGAAGATACCGGACTTTACTTCTATGGCTACACCTTC. The rearrangement uses TRBV11-2 and TRBJ1-2; D gene unclear. Trimming cost V 5 bases and J 4 bases, with 20 bases left between them. CDR3 length: 16 residues. Germline CDR1 and CDR2: SGHAT and FQNNGV.

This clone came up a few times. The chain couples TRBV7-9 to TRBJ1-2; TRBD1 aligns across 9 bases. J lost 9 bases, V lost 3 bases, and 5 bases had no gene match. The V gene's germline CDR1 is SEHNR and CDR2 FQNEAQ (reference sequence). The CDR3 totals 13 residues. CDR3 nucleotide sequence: TGTGCCAGCAGCTTGGCCGGGACAGGGAGCTACACCTTC. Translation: CASSLAGTGSYTF.

The CDR3 is CASSTTGANQPQHF. The DNA of the CDR3 is TGTGCCAGTAGTACTACAGGGGCAAATCAGCCCCAGCATTTT. The chain couples TRBV19 to TRBJ1-5; TRBD1 matches 7 bases. V shed 4 bases and J 4 bases; nucleotides not matched to a gene: 4. Germline loops: CDR1 LNHDA, CDR2 SQIVND (reference sequence). The CDR3 is 14 residues long.

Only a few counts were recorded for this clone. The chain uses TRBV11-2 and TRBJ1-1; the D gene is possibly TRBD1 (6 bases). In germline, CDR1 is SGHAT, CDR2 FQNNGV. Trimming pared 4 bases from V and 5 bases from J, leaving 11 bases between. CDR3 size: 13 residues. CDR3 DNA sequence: TGTGCCAGCAGCTCGGGGGCAGGGACTGAAGCTTTCTTT. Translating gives CASSSGAGTEAFF.

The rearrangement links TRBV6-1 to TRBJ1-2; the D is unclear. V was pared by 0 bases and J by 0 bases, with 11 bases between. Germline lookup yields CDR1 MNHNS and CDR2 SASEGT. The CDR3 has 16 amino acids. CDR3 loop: CASSEARRSTNYGYTF. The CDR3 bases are TGTGCCAGCAGTGAAGCGAGACGCAGCACTAACTATGGCTACACCTTC.

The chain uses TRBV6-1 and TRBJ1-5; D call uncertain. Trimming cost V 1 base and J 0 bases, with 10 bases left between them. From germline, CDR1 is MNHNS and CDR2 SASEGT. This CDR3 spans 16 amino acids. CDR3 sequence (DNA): TGTGCCAGCAGTGAAGGCAGACATTCTAGCAATCAGCCCCAGCATTTT. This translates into CASSEGRHSSNQPQHF.

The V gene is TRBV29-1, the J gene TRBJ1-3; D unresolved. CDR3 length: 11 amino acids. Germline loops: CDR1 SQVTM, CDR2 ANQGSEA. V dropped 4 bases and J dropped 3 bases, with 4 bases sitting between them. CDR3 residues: CSVAYGNTIYF. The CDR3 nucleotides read TGCAGCGTTGCGTATGGAAACACCATATATTTT.

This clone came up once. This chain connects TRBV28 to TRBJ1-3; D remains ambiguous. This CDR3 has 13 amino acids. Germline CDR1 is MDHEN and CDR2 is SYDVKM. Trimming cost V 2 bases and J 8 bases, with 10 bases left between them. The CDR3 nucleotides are TGTGCCAGCAGTTTACCCTCCACGGACACCATATATTTT. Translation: CASSLPSTDTIYF. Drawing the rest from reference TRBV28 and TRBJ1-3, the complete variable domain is DVKVTQSSRYLVKRTGEKVFLECVQDMDHENMFWYRQDPGLGLRLIYFSYDVKMKEKGDIPEGYSVSREKKERFSLILESASTNQTSMYLCASSLPSTDTIYFGEGSWLTVV.

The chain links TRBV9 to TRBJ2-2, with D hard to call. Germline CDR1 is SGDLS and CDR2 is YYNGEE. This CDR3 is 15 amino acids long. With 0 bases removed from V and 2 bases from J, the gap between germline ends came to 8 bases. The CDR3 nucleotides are TGTGCCAGCAGCGTAGGTCCGGTTAACACCGGGGAGCTGTTTTTT. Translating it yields CASSVGPVNTGELFF.

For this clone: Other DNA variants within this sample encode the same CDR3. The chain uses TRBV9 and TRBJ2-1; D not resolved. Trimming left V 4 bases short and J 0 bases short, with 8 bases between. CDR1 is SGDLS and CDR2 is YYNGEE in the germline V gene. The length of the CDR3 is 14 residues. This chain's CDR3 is CASSPLSSYNEQFF. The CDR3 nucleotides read TGTGCCAGCAGCCCATTAAGCTCCTACAATGAGCAGTTCTTC.